The clone carrying this T cell receptor beta chain was seen a handful of times. Its antigen is not known. TCRdb recomputed calls from the 5' RACE reads with MiXCR, one row per CDR3 protein. The sample yields 65,000 to 75,000 distinct CDR3 sequences, under 14% seen once. The sample belongs to a study of early T cells in non-severe SARS-CoV-2 infection. Study-wide results and caveats: Lookups in VDJdb leaned toward anti-spike CD8 responses and missed private and CD4 specificities.

This CDR3 contains 14 residues. V lost 4 bases to trimming and J lost 4 bases, with 14 bases between them. CDR1 is SGDLS and CDR2 is YYNGEE in the germline V gene. The sequence derives from an adult who was a healthcare worker with PCR-confirmed SARS-CoV-2 infection or an uninfected control (not recorded which). The material sequenced was whole blood. The V and J genes are TRBV9 and TRBJ1-2; D remains ambiguous. The CDR3 reads CASSLSFVSYGYTF. CDR3 nucleotides: TGTGCCAGCAGCCTCTCGTTTGTCTCCTATGGCTACACCTTC.